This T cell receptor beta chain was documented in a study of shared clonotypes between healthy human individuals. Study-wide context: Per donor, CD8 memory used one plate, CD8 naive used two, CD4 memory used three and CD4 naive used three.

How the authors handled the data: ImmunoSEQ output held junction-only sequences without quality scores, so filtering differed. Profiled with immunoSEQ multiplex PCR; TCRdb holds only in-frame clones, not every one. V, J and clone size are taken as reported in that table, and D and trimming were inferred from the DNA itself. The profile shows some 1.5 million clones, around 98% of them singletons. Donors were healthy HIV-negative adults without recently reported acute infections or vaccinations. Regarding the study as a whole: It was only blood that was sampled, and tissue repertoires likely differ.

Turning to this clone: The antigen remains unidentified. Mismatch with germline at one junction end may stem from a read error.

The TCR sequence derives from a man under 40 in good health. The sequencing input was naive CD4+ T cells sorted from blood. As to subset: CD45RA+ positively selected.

CDR3 coding DNA: TGTGCTAGCAGCTTGACGACAGGAGGACCACAAGAGACCCAGTACTTC. This sequence encodes CASSLTTGGPQETQYF. The rearrangement links TRBV7-7 to TRBJ2-5, with D tentatively TRBD1 (6 bases). The CDR3 is made up of 16 amino acids. CDR1 is SSHAT and CDR2 is FNYEAQ in the germline V gene (reference sequence).